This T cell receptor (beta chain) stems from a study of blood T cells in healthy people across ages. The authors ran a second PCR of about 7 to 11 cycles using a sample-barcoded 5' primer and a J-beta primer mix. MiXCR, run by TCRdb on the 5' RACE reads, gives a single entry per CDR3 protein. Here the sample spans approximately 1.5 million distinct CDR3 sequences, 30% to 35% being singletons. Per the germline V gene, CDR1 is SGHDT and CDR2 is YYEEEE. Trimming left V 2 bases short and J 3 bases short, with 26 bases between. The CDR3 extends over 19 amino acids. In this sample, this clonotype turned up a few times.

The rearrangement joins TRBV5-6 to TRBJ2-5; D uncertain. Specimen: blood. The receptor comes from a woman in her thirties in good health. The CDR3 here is CASSLRSFGGSPVKETQYF. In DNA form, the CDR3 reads TGTGCCAGCAGCTTACGCAGCTTCGGTGGGTCTCCCGTAAAAGAGACCCAGTACTTC.